The next 20 T cell receptor beta chains were all read from a single sample in a study of cytomegalovirus exposure and HLA in healthy donors. The study ran its PCR with 60 Vbeta and 13 Jbeta primers. Repertoires were generated with immunoSEQ multiplex PCR, while TCRdb's copy carries only in-frame clones and drops some. The table includes around 200,000 clones, around 88% detected once. Material: PBMCs. Every receptor here comes from a woman under 40 in good health and CMV-seronegative.

A single count supports this clone. Other DNA sequences in the same sample also yield this CDR3. The chain has TRBV28 and TRBJ2-3; no definite D call. The CDR3 covers 11 residues. Germline V gene sequence: CDR1 MDHEN, CDR2 SYDVKM. Trimming left V 5 bases short and J 5 bases short, with 5 bases between. In nucleotides, the CDR3 is TGTGCCAGCAGTCTCAGAGATACGCAGTATTTT. Amino acids: CASSLRDTQYF.

The rearrangement uses TRBV5-4 and TRBJ2-7; TRBD1 agrees at 8 bases. The CDR3 consists of 15 residues. The germline V gene has CDR1 SGHNT and CDR2 YYREEE (reference sequence). V lost 0 bases, J lost 6 bases, and 8 bases stayed unmatched. This CDR3 is CASSLAATGEVEQYF. The CDR3 region has the DNA TGTGCCAGCAGCTTGGCTGCGACAGGGGAGGTCGAGCAGTACTTC.

This clone appeared a few times. This sequence joins TRBV28 and TRBJ1-5; the match to TRBD1 covers 7 bases. The germline CDR1 and CDR2 sequences are MDHEN and SYDVKM. This CDR3 region has 14 residues. The trim removed 5 bases at V and 3 bases at J, leaving 4 bases unmatched. This CDR3 reads CASSTGQTNQPQHF. CDR3 bases: TGTGCCAGCAGTACGGGACAGACCAATCAGCCCCAGCATTTT.

The chain joins TRBV19 to TRBJ2-1, with TRBD2 matching over 11 bases. Germline V gene sequence: CDR1 LNHDA, CDR2 SQIVND (reference sequence). The length of the CDR3 is 15 residues. J gave up 8 bases and V 7 bases, and 10 bases lay outside the gene matches. The CDR3 here is CASTSSGRALDEQFF. In nucleotides, the CDR3 is TGTGCCAGTACCAGTAGCGGGAGGGCCTTAGATGAGCAGTTCTTC.

DNA for the CDR3: TGCGCCAGCAGCGCGTCGGGGGGGTTAATCTACGAGCAGTACTTC. It translates to CASSASGGLIYEQYF. The rearrangement uses TRBV4-1 and TRBJ2-7; 8 nucleotides align to TRBD2. The CDR3 is 15 amino acids. Germline CDR1 MGHRA, CDR2 YSYEKL. The trim removed 5 bases at V and 3 bases at J, leaving 9 bases unmatched.

On this clone itself: Other DNA sequences in the same sample also yield this CDR3. The gene calls are TRBV27 and TRBJ1-5; TRBD1 matches 7 bases. Germline V CDR1 and CDR2: MNHEY, SMNVEV (reference sequence). The ends lost 0 bases at V and 5 bases at J; junction bases unmatched: 1. The CDR3 spans 14 residues. The DNA of the CDR3 is TGTGCCAGCAGTTTATCAACAGGGGATCAGCCCCAGCATTTT. This encodes CASSLSTGDQPQHF.

The V and J genes are TRBV5-4 and TRBJ2-5; D is uncertain. V lost 0 bases to trimming and J lost 4 bases, with 7 bases between them. The CDR3 sequence is 13 residues long. Germline CDR1 and CDR2: SGHNT and YYREEE (reference sequence). CDR3 bases: TGTGCCAGCAGCTTGGACAGAACAGAGACCCAGTACTTC. Translating it yields CASSLDRTETQYF.

This clone was seen once. The chain employs TRBV10-2 and TRBJ2-7, with a weak D call TRBD1 (6 bases). V lost 7 bases and J lost 6, with 19 bases in between. The CDR3 loop spans 14 amino acids. The germline V gene has CDR1 WSHSY and CDR2 SAAADI. CDR3 nucleotide sequence: TGCGCCAGCATGATCGGTCAGGGGACCCTCGAGCAGTACTTC. Translating gives CASMIGQGTLEQYF.

The gene calls are TRBV5-1 and TRBJ2-2; possibly TRBD1 for D (6 bases). With 0 bases removed from V and 2 bases from J, the gap between germline ends came to 11 bases. Germline V gene data show CDR1 as SGHRS and CDR2 as YFSETQ. The CDR3 is 16 residues long. The CDR3 spells CASSLVWDINTGELFF. CDR3 coding DNA: TGCGCCAGCAGCTTGGTATGGGACATCAACACCGGGGAGCTGTTTTTT.

The chain links TRBV18 to TRBJ2-6, with 7 positions matching TRBD2. Germline CDR1 and CDR2: KGHSH and LQKENI. Losses at the gene ends were 2 bases for V and 2 bases for J; bases not matched to a gene: 3. The CDR3 contains 16 residues. CDR3 sequence (DNA): TGTGCCAGCTCACCAGTGGCGGGAGCTGGGGCCAACGTCCTGACTTTC. Translated: CASSPVAGAGANVLTF.

This clone was observed a single time. This rearrangement joins TRBV28 to TRBJ2-1; TRBD1 might be the D (6 bases). V was trimmed by 8 bases and J by 2 bases, leaving 13 bases between them. The CDR3 consists of 14 residues. The germline V gene has CDR1 MDHEN and CDR2 SYDVKM. CDR3 coding DNA: TGTGCCAGCCGAGGACAGCCGGCCTACAATGAGCAGTTCTTC. Translating it yields CASRGQPAYNEQFF.

The count of this clone is one. The chain carries TRBV6-1 and TRBJ2-7; TRBD1 aligns across 9 bases. Germline assignment: CDR1 MNHNS and CDR2 SASEGT. With V trimmed by 3 bases and J by 1 base, 1 base remained unmatched. This CDR3 is built from 14 residues. This CDR3 reads CASSEGQGSYEQYF. As DNA, the CDR3 is TGTGCCAGCAGTGAGGGACAGGGTTCCTACGAGCAGTACTTC.

The chain has TRBV2 and TRBJ2-1; D is possibly TRBD1 (6 bases). Trimming took 5 bases from V and 1 from J, leaving 12 bases between them. Germline CDR1 reads SNHLY; CDR2 reads FYNNEI. The CDR3 spans 15 residues. CDR3 DNA: TGTGCCAGCAGTCAACAGGGAGTGTCCTACAATGAGCAGTTCTTC. Translation: CASSQQGVSYNEQFF.

Of note for this clone: This same CDR3 is encoded by further DNA sequences in the sample. V gene TRBV5-4 combines with J gene TRBJ2-7; D might be TRBD1 (5 bases). The CDR3 totals 12 residues. Trimming cost V 3 bases and J 3 bases, with 7 bases left between them. Germline loops: CDR1 SGHNT, CDR2 YYREEE (reference sequence). CDR3 residues: CASSSDSYEQYF. The CDR3 DNA reads TGTGCCAGCAGCTCTGACAGCTACGAGCAGTACTTC.

This clone has only one observation. The V gene is TRBV5-1, the J gene TRBJ2-6; D call uncertain. The ends were cut back, 4 bases at V and 3 bases at J, with 8 bases in the middle. Germline V lookup: CDR1 SGHRS, CDR2 YFSETQ. This CDR3 has 14 residues. The DNA of the CDR3 is TGCGCCAGCAGCCCGGAGAATGGGGCCAACGTCCTGACTTTC. It translates to CASSPENGANVLTF.

The CDR3 here is CASSLEGHATTEAFF. The CDR3 DNA is TGCGCCAGCAGCTTGGAAGGACACGCCACCACTGAAGCTTTCTTT. The chain is built from TRBV5-1 and TRBJ1-1, with D possibly TRBD1 on 5 matching bases. Germline V CDR1 and CDR2: SGHRS, YFSETQ. The CDR3 length is 15 residues. Trimming removed 0 bases from V and 4 bases from J, with 13 bases in between.

This chain links TRBV5-1 with TRBJ1-2; D unresolved. Trimming removed 0 bases from V and 8 bases from J, with 11 bases in between. The CDR3 spans 13 residues. Germline assignment: CDR1 SGHRS and CDR2 YFSETQ. CDR3 amino acids: CASSLGQAGGYTF. The CDR3 coding sequence is TGCGCCAGCAGCTTGGGGCAGGCAGGAGGCTACACCTTC.

CDR3 region: CASSISTGTNTYGYTF. Here the CDR3 DNA reads TGTGCCAGTAGTATCTCGACAGGGACCAACACCTATGGCTACACCTTC. The J gene is TRBJ1-2, the V gene TRBV19; 7 nucleotides match TRBD1. V lost 3 bases and J lost 4; bases outside the gene matches: 11. The germline CDR1 and CDR2 sequences are LNHDA and SQIVND (reference sequence). The CDR3 consists of 16 residues.

The chain uses TRBV5-1 and TRBJ2-3; TRBD1 agrees at 7 bases. There are 15 residues in the CDR3. Germline-derived CDR1 and CDR2 are SGHRS and YFSETQ. The V segment lost 4 bases and the J segment 5 bases; nucleotides outside the gene matches: 10. Written as DNA, the CDR3 is TGCGCCAGCAGCCCGGACAGGAGAGAGAGAGATACGCAGTATTTT. Its protein product is CASSPDRRERDTQYF.

The rearrangement uses TRBV6-6 and TRBJ2-7; 15 bases are shared with TRBD2. The CDR3 has 16 amino acids. The ends lost 2 bases at V and 3 bases at J; junction bases unmatched: 2. CDR1 is MNHNY, CDR2 SVGAGI, per germline (reference sequence). CDR3 in amino acids: CASSYGTSGGNYEQYF. The CDR3 bases are TGTGCCAGCAGTTACGGGACTAGCGGGGGGAACTACGAGCAGTACTTC.